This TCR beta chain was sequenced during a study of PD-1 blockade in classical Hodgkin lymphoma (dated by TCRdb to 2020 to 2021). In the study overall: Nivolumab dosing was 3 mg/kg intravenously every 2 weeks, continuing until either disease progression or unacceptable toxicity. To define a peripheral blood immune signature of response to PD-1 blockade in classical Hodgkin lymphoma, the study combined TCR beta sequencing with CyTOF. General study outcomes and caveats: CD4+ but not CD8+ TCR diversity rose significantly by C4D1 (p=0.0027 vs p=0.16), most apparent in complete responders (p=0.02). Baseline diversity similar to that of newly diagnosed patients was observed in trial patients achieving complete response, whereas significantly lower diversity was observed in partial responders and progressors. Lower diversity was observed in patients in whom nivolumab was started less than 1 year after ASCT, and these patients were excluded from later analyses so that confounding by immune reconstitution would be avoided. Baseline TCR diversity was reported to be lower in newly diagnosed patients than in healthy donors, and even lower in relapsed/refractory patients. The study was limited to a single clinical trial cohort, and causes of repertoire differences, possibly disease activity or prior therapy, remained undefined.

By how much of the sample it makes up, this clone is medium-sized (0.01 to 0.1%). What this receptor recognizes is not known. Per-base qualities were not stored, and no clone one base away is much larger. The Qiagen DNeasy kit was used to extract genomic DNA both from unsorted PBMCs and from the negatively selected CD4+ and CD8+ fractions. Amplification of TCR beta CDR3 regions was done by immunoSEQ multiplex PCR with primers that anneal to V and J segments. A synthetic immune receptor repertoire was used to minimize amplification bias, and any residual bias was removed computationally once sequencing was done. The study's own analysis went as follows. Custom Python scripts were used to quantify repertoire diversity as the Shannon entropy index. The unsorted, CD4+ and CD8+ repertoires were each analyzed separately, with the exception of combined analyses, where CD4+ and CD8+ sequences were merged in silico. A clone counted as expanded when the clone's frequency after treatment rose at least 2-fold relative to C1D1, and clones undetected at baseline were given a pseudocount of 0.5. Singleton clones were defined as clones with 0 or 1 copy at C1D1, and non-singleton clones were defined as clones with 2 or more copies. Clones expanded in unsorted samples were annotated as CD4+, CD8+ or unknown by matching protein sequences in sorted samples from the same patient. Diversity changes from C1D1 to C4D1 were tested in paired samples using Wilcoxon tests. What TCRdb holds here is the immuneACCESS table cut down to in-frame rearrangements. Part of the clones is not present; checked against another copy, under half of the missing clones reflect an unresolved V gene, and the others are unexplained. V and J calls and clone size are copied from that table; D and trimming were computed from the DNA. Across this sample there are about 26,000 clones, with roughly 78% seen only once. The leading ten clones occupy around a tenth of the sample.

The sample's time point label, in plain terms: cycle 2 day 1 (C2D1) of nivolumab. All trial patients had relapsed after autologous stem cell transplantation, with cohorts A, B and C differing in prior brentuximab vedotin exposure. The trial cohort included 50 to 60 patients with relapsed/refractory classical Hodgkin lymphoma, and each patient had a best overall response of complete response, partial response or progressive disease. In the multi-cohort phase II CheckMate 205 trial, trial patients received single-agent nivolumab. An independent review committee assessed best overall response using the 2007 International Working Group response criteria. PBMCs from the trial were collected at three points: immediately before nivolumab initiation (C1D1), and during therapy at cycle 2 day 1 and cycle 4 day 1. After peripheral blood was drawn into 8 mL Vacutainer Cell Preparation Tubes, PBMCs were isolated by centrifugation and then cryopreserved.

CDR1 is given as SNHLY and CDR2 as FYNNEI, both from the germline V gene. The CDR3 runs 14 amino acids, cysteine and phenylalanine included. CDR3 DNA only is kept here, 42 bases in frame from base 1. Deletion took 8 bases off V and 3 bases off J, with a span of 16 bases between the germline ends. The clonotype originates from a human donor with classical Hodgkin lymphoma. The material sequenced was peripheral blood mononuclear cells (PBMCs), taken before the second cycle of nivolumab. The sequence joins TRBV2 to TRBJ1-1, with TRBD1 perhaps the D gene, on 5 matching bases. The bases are TGTGCCAGCGGGGGATCGGGGCCTGACACTGAAGCTTTCTTT. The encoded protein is CASGGSGPDTEAFF.